This T cell receptor beta chain derives from a study of T-cell reconstitution after alpha-beta-depleted transplantation in children. A library of TCRbeta sequences, prepared with unique molecular identifiers, was generated. TCRdb itself ran the PCR reads through MiXCR, one entry per CDR3 protein. Among around 440,000 distinct CDR3 sequences listed, about 16% were seen once. Sequenced here: PBMCs, mostly from graft donor cells, sampled 360 days after TCRalphabeta/CD19-depleted stem cell transplant. This clonotype originated in a boy in the first two years of life who had a stem cell transplant for Wiskott-Aldrich syndrome, so the T cells may come from the graft donor.

The CDR3 is CASSRVLEQFF. Here the CDR3 DNA reads TGTGCCAGCAGTAGGGTTCTGGAGCAGTTCTTC. The chain joins TRBV11-2 to TRBJ2-1; D unclear. The CDR3 spans 11 residues. Deletions cut 6 bases from V and 10 bases from J, with 10 bases between. The germline gives CDR1 SGHAT, CDR2 FQNNGV.